The sample holds a few counts of the clone carrying this T cell receptor (beta chain). Its antigen remains unknown. The data stem from a study of beta chain features in type 1 diabetes. Study conclusions and caveats: The analysis here could not establish whether HLA type shapes TCRB rearrangement. There was a moderate but significant shortening of TCRB CDR3s in all four CD4+ subsets of Type 1 diabetes patients. The similarity of naive, central memory and Treg TCRB repertoires appeared greater among patients than among healthy donors.

The sequenced template was cDNA made from the entire isolated RNA. Sequenced by immunoSEQ multiplex PCR; TCRdb stores in-frame clones only, minus some. The table shows 310,000 or so clones, with about a tenth occurring only once. CDR1 and CDR2 (germline): SGDLS, YYNGEE. V lost 3 bases, J lost 7 bases, and 11 bases lay in between. This CDR3 has 13 residues. Source material: central memory CD4+ T cells from blood. This chain uses TRBV9 with TRBJ2-4; D is unclear. This receptor was identified in a man aged 25-45 years with type 1 diabetes. The CDR3 sequence: CASSETGINIQYF. CDR3 bases: TGTGCCAGCAGCGAGACCGGTATTAACATTCAGTACTTC.